Shown below are 21 T cell receptor beta chains from a single sample sequenced in a study of blood T cells in healthy people across ages (dated by TCRdb to between 2015 and 2017). Libraries were made using 5' RACE. TCRdb names Illumina HiSeq 2500 as the instrument used. The second PCR ran for about 7 to 11 cycles and used a J-beta primer mix along with a sample-barcoded 5' primer. TCRdb reprocessed the public reads (quality trimming at Q25 with fastp, clone calling with MiXCR) and kept in-frame beta chains. CDR3 protein sequences are deduplicated, and each keeps its most common genes and DNA. Across this sample there are 600,000 to 900,000 distinct CDR3 sequences, with roughly 25% seen only once. The top ten constitute around 3% of the sample. These data were also filed under a second study, of T cells of mothers and their children.

Input material: blood. Receptor source: a boy younger than 18 in good health.

The table lists this clonotype with a few counts. The J gene is TRBJ1-1, the V gene TRBV12-3 or TRBV12-4, with TRBD1 identical over 9 bases. V shed 2 bases, J shed 5 bases, and the junction held 3 bases outside the gene matches. This CDR3 region has 14 residues. The CDR3 DNA sequence: TGTGCCAGCAGTTTATACAGGGGGCGAACTGAAGCTTTCTTT. Protein sequence: CASSLYRGRTEAFF.

The rearrangement links TRBV9 to TRBJ2-5, with TRBD1 identical over 12 bases. The CDR3 is 16 amino acids. The germline gives CDR1 SGDLS, CDR2 YYNGEE. The V and J ends lost 4 bases and 5 bases, in that order; junction bases with no gene match: 9. This CDR3 reads CASSPPGTGGGETQYF. The DNA for the CDR3 is TGTGCCAGCAGCCCACCTGGGACAGGGGGCGGGGAGACCCAGTACTTC.

Ten or more counts support this clonotype. V gene TRBV29-1 combines with J gene TRBJ2-5; D perhaps matches TRBD1 (6 bases). This CDR3 region has 12 residues. CDR1 is SQVTM, CDR2 ANQGSEA, per germline. V was shortened by 2 bases and J by 3 bases, with 7 bases between the two germline ends. For the CDR3, the DNA is TGCAGCGTTGAAAAGGGGGAAGAGACCCAGTACTTC. Amino acids: CSVEKGEETQYF.

This clonotype was picked up one time. This chain uses TRBV7-8 with TRBJ2-7; perhaps TRBD1 as D (6 bases). The CDR3 loop spans 15 amino acids. Germline V gives CDR1 SGHVS, CDR2 FQNEAQ. Trimming stripped 5 bases from V and 3 bases from J, with 17 bases between. This CDR3 reads CASSPLDSSIYEQYF. Here the CDR3 DNA reads TGTGCCAGCAGCCCACTGGACAGTTCTATCTACGAGCAGTACTTC.

This clonotype was counted between two and nine times. This rearrangement joins TRBV2 to TRBJ2-1; D gene uncertain. The CDR3 has 17 residues. Per germline, CDR1 SNHLY and CDR2 FYNNEI. Trimming left V 2 bases short and J 0 bases short, with 14 bases between. In DNA, the CDR3 is TGTGCCAGCAGTGAAAACAGCCCCCCTAGCTCCTACAATGAGCAGTTCTTC. It translates to CASSENSPPSSYNEQFF.

This chain links TRBV18 with TRBJ1-6; D unresolved. The CDR3 sequence is 14 residues long. Deletions cut 2 bases from V and 7 bases from J, with 9 bases between. Looked up from germline, CDR1 is KGHSH and CDR2 is LQKENI. This chain's CDR3 is CASSPVSGNSPLHF. The DNA of the CDR3 is TGTGCCAGCTCACCAGTCTCGGGGAATTCACCCCTCCACTTT.

This clonotype appeared a few times. The chain uses TRBV7-6 and TRBJ1-2; D uncertain. V dropped 5 bases and J dropped 8 bases, with 15 bases sitting between them. Germline CDR1 reads SGHVS; CDR2 reads FNYEAQ. The CDR3 is made up of 13 amino acids. The chain's CDR3 is CASSPQSLAGYTF. CDR3 nucleotide sequence: TGTGCCAGCAGCCCCCAATCCCTGGCAGGCTACACCTTC.

The chain couples TRBV7-7 to TRBJ1-1; TRBD1 aligns across 9 bases. The CDR3 is 17 residues long. CDR1 is SSHAT, CDR2 FNYEAQ, per germline (reference sequence). The junction had 15 bases not matched to a gene; V was cut back by 5 bases and J by 5 bases. CDR3 in amino acids: CASSPLQGARRGTEAFF. CDR3 nucleotides: TGTGCCAGCAGCCCATTACAGGGGGCAAGGAGGGGGACTGAAGCTTTCTTT.

J is TRBJ2-7 and V is TRBV6-1, with no clear D. The CDR3 consists of 14 residues. Trimming took off 3 bases at V and 3 bases at J, with 12 bases between the two ends. Germline V gene lookup returns CDR1 MNHNS and CDR2 SASEGT. CDR3 in DNA: TGTGCCAGCAGTGACTGGAAGAGGCACTACGAGCAGTACTTC. Encoded protein: CASSDWKRHYEQYF.

This clonotype has more than one count but fewer than ten. The V gene is TRBV12-3 or TRBV12-4, the J gene TRBJ2-5; 9 positions match TRBD1. The CDR3 covers 15 residues. V was pared by 8 bases and J by 3 bases, with 10 bases of the junction left unmatched. CDR3: CASSPGTGLEETQYF. Written as DNA, the CDR3 is TGTGCCAGCTCCCCCGGGACAGGGTTAGAAGAGACCCAGTACTTC.

With respect to this clonotype: The conserved phenylalanine or tryptophan normally closing the CDR3 is absent here, so this likely arose from a read error. The V call is TRBV5-1, the J call TRBJ2-5, with D unresolved. Germline CDR1 and CDR2: SGHRS and YFSETQ. Trimming took 2 bases from V and 4 from J, leaving 9 bases between them. The CDR3 runs 13 residues. The DNA of the CDR3 is TGCGCCAGCAGCTTATCCGCCAGAGAGACCCAGTACCTC. It is translated as CASSLSARETQYL.

The rearrangement links TRBV6-1 to TRBJ2-1; 10 positions agree with TRBD1. The J call may be in error: the DNA end matches TRBJ2-7 better. CDR3 length: 16 residues. Germline CDR1 MNHNS, CDR2 SASEGT. This chain's CDR3 is CASSEADPGQGYEQYF. The CDR3 nucleotides are TGTGCCAGCAGTGAAGCGGACCCGGGACAGGGGTACGAGCAGTACTTC.

This clonotype was seen just once. The chain recombines TRBV12-3 or TRBV12-4 with TRBJ2-7, with TRBD1 matching over 9 bases. This CDR3 contains 16 residues. V lost 0 bases and J lost 6; bases outside the gene matches: 9. The DNA of the CDR3 is TGTGCCAGCAGTTTAGCCCGGGACAGGGTAAAAAGCGAGCAGTACTTC. It is translated as CASSLARDRVKSEQYF.

This clonotype was counted between two and nine times. The rearrangement uses TRBV10-3 and TRBJ1-1; 7 bases are a match to TRBD1. J lost 0 bases, V lost 3 bases, and 1 base had no gene match. This CDR3 contains 14 residues. The germline V gene encodes CDR1 ENHRY and CDR2 SYGVKD. As DNA, the CDR3 is TGTGCCATCAGTGACGGGACAGTGAACACTGAAGCTTTCTTT. It encodes CAISDGTVNTEAFF.

The chain uses TRBV3-1 and TRBJ2-2, with D possibly being TRBD2 (6 bases). Trimming pared 3 bases from V and 6 bases from J, leaving 11 bases between. This CDR3 region has 14 residues. Germline CDR1 LGHDT, CDR2 YNNKEL (reference sequence). The CDR3, as DNA: TGTGCCAGCAGCCAGGGAGGTACGCCCGGGGAGCTGTTTTTT. Its protein is CASSQGGTPGELFF.

This chain joins TRBV20-1 and TRBJ2-5; 8 nucleotides match TRBD2. In germline, CDR1 is DFQATT, CDR2 SNEGSKA (reference sequence). V was clipped by 6 bases and J by 4 bases; unmatched bases: 7. CDR3 length: 13 amino acids. The CDR3 here is CSAKRTSRETQYF. DNA of the CDR3: TGCAGTGCCAAAAGGACTAGCAGAGAGACCCAGTACTTC.

A few counts support this clonotype. The chain has TRBV4-1 and TRBJ2-1; perhaps TRBD2 as D (6 bases). There are 18 residues in the CDR3. Germline lookup yields CDR1 MGHRA and CDR2 YSYEKL. V was pared by 3 bases and J by 0 bases, with 18 bases between. The CDR3 coding sequence is TGCGCCAGCAGCCAGAGGCCCTCGGGGGTAAGCTCCTACAATGAGCAGTTCTTC. Its translation: CASSQRPSGVSSYNEQFF.

The chain recombines TRBV28 with TRBJ1-1, with D hard to call. The V end was cut by 4 bases, the J end by 5 bases, with 14 bases between. The CDR3 runs to 14 residues. The germline gives CDR1 MDHEN, CDR2 SYDVKM. CDR3: CASSSKTVRTEAFF. CDR3 in DNA: TGTGCCAGCAGTTCCAAAACAGTCAGGACTGAAGCTTTCTTT.

This clonotype turned up a few times. The V gene is TRBV12-3 or TRBV12-4, the J gene TRBJ1-4; maybe TRBD1 (5 bases). This CDR3 has 13 residues. The V gene lost 3 bases and the J gene lost 12 bases, with 14 bases spanning the gap. CDR3 DNA: TGTGCCAGCAGTTTCCAGGGTGCGAGAGAACTGTTTTTT. It is translated as CASSFQGARELFF.

Ten or more counts support this clonotype. V gene TRBV5-1 combines with J gene TRBJ1-4; D unresolved. Trimming took 2 bases from V and 10 from J, leaving 12 bases between them. Germline V CDR1 and CDR2: SGHRS, YFSETQ. The CDR3 length is 13 residues. The CDR3 loop reads CASSFYKEGKLFF. CDR3 sequence (DNA): TGCGCCAGCAGCTTTTATAAGGAGGGAAAACTGTTTTTT.

The rearrangement uses TRBV6-5 and TRBJ2-1; 7 bases agree with TRBD1. V lost 2 bases and J lost 4; bases outside the gene matches: 2. Looked up from germline, CDR1 is MNHEY and CDR2 is SVGAGI. The CDR3 loop spans 14 amino acids. CDR3 protein: CASSYEGAYNEQFF. The CDR3 DNA follows: TGTGCCAGCAGTTACGAGGGGGCGTACAATGAGCAGTTCTTC.